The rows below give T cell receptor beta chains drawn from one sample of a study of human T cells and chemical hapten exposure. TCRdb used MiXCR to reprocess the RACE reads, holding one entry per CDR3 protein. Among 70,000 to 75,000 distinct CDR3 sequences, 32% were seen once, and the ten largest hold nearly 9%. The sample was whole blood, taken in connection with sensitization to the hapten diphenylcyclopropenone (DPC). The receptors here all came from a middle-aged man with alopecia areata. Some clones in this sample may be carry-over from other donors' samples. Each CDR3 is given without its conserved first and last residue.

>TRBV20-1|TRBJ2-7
SPPTSQREEQY
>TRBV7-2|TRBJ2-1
ASSQIARGGREF
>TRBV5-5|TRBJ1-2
ASSLDTGDYGYT
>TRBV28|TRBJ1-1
ASSGRWGAQTETF
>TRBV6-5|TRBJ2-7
ASRPGQGATYEQY
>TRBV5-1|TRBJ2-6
ASSLAGSGANVLT
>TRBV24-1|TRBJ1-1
ATSEDSDTEAF
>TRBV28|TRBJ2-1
ASSSYYNEQF
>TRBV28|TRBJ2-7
ASIGVASYEQY
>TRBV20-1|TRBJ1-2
SAPGTGGHKDYGYT
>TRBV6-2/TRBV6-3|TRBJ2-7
ASSYGGDYYEQY
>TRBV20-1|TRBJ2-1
SASWLPYYNEQF
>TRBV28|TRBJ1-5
ASTLNRGNQPQH
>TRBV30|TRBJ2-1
AWGLAGGSDEQF
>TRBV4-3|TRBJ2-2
ASSQDLGGSGELF
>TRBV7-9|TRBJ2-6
ASSLMGSGANVLT
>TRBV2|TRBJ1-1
ASSEAGVASFEAF
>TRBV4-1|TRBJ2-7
ASSQDHRETYEQY
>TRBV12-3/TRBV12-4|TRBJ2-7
ASSLADGNSYEQY
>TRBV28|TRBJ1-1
ASSLGSTDRMNEAF
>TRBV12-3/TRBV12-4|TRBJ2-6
ASSLEVGPGANVLT
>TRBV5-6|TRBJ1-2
ASSPGQGAYGYT
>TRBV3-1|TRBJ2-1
ASSLAVGSEQF
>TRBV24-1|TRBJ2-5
ATSDPAGVETQY
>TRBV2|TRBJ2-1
ASVRQQNNEQF
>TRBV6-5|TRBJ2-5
ASSLVGGGAKETQY
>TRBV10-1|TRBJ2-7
ASSVGLGTEYEQY
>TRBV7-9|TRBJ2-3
ASSRSTGSDTQY
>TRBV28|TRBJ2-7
ASSLSRGNYEQY
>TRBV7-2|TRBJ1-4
ASSLGLGRGRIEKLF
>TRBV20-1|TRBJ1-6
SAAGTPLH
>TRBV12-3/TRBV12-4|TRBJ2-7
ASSLWGADNEQY
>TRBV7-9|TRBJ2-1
ASSPYSGSNDNEQF
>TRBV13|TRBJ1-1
ASSPDGHTEAF
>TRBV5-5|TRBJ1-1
ASSLYGQGATEAF
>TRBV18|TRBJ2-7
ASSLGTENEQY
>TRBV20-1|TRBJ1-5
SARDRQGNQPQH
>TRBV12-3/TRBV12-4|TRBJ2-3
ASSSLALTDTQY
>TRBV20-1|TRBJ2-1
SAARYNEQF
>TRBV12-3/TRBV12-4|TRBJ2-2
ASVGTGELF
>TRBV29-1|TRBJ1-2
SVVGSNYGYT
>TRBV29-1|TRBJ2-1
SVELVLGQGAYNEQF
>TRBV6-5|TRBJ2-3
ASSYRRTNRLTDTQY
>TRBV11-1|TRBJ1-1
ASSRDSNTEAF
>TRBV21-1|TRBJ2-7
ASSKARSGPGDEQY
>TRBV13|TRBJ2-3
ASSAKLAGGTDTQY
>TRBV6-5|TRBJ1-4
ASSSLDRGHNEKLF
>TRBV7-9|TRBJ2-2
ASSPGGFTGTVNTGELF
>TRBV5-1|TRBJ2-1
ASSWDRSYNEQF
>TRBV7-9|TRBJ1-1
ASSLVLGVNTEAF